These 10 T cell receptor beta chains originate from one sample sequenced in a study of cytomegalovirus exposure and HLA in healthy donors. Primers included in the PCR were 60 Vbeta and 13 Jbeta primers. The method was immunoSEQ multiplex PCR; TCRdb's version includes in-frame clones alone and lacks a portion of them. Of 110,000 or so clones listed, around 70% are singletons. The sample consisted of PBMCs. These receptors were obtained from a woman aged 50 to 60 in good health and CMV-seropositive.

This clone occurred a few times. The chain carries TRBV2 and TRBJ2-3; 8 bases are shared with TRBD2. Per the germline V gene, CDR1 is SNHLY and CDR2 is FYNNEI. The CDR3 runs 16 residues. J lost 5 bases, V lost 5 bases, and 12 bases had no gene match. The CDR3 protein is CASSPLVAGRIDTQYF. The DNA for the CDR3 is TGTGCCAGCAGTCCGCTCGTAGCGGGGAGAATAGATACGCAGTATTTT.

The genes are TRBV2 and TRBJ2-3; D possibly corresponds to TRBD2 (6 bases). The CDR3 is 12 residues long. Trimming removed 7 bases from V and 5 bases from J, with 10 bases in between. Per the germline V gene, CDR1 is SNHLY and CDR2 is FYNNEI. This chain's CDR3 is CASKRAEDTQYF. CDR3 coding DNA: TGTGCCAGCAAGCGGGCGGAAGATACGCAGTATTTT.

V and J are TRBV2 and TRBJ2-1; 8 nucleotides agree with TRBD1. The CDR3 sequence is 13 residues long. Unmatched junction bases numbered 5, after V lost 5 bases and J lost 8 bases. Germline CDR1 SNHLY, CDR2 FYNNEI. The CDR3 sequence: CASSQGALDEQFF. As DNA, the CDR3 is TGTGCCAGCAGTCAGGGGGCACTGGATGAGCAGTTCTTC.

The chain combines TRBV7-9 with TRBJ2-5; D gene uncertain. Germline V gene sequence: CDR1 SEHNR, CDR2 FQNEAQ (reference sequence). V lost 1 base to trimming and J lost 1 base, with 7 bases between them. This CDR3 contains 14 residues. The CDR3 region has the DNA TGTGCCAGCAGCTTAGTAACAAGCCAAGAGACCCAGTACTTC. Translation gives CASSLVTSQETQYF.

This clone appeared a few times. The J gene is TRBJ2-5, the V gene TRBV5-6, with 8 bases that match TRBD2. After removal of 4 bases from V and 9 bases from J, the junction contained 17 bases not matched to a gene. CDR1 is SGHDT and CDR2 is YYEEEE in the germline V gene. There are 16 residues in the CDR3. The CDR3 region is CASSPFAGGVFRAQYF. For the CDR3, the DNA is TGTGCCAGCAGCCCCTTTGCGGGGGGCGTATTTCGGGCCCAGTACTTC.

The chain carries TRBV11-3 and TRBJ2-3, with D possibly being TRBD2 (6 bases). Trimming shortened V by 3 bases and J by 2 bases, and 12 bases separated the two germline ends. Germline V CDR1 and CDR2: SGHNT, YENEEA. The CDR3 has 15 residues. CDR3 sequence reads: CASSLGGAVTDTQYF. CDR3 in DNA: TGTGCCAGCAGCTTGGGCGGGGCAGTCACAGATACGCAGTATTTT.

The CDR3 DNA reads TGTGCCAGCAGCTTGGGGTCTCACAGGCTAACTAATGAAAAACTGTTTTTT. This encodes CASSLGSHRLTNEKLFF. The V call is TRBV13, the J call TRBJ1-4; possibly TRBD1 for D (5 bases). CDR1 is PRHDT and CDR2 is FYEKMQ in the germline V gene (reference sequence). The V and J ends lost 3 bases and 1 base respectively, with 15 bases between them. CDR3 length equals 17 residues.

This clone was observed a few times. The V call is TRBV19, the J call TRBJ2-7, with D possibly being TRBD1 (6 bases). The germline V gene encodes CDR1 LNHDA and CDR2 SQIVND (reference sequence). V dropped 2 bases and J dropped 0 bases, with 11 bases sitting between them. The CDR3 consists of 15 residues. This chain's CDR3 is CASSILPGDSYEQYF. The CDR3 bases are TGTGCCAGTAGTATACTGCCAGGGGACTCCTACGAGCAGTACTTC.

The gene calls are TRBV23-1 and TRBJ2-5, with D hard to call. TRBV23-1 falls under the ORF class, with uncertain function. This CDR3 has 9 amino acids. The germline V and J ends were trimmed by 11 bases and 4 bases, with 5 bases remaining between them. The CDR3 bases are TGCGCCGGAGCAGAGACCCAGTACTTC. Translation gives CAGAETQYF.

This chain uses TRBV7-3 with TRBJ2-2, with unresolved D. Trimming stripped 3 bases from V and 6 bases from J, with 14 bases between. The CDR3 is 15 amino acids. Germline-derived CDR1 and CDR2 are SGHTA and FQGTGA. DNA of the CDR3: TGTGCCAGCAGCTTTCGGGTCGCCTCATCCGGGGAGCTGTTTTTT. This sequence encodes CASSFRVASSGELFF. The full variable domain, in which reference TRBV7-3 and TRBJ2-2 provide the parts outside the CDR3, is GAGVSQTPSNKVTEKGKYVELRCDPISGHTALYWYRQSLGQGPEFLIYFQGTGAADDSGLPNDRFFAVRPEGSVSTLKIQRTERGDSAVYLCASSFRVASSGELFFGEGSRLTVL.